The rows below give T cell receptor beta chains drawn from one sample of a study of Tregs in tolerant kidney transplant recipients. Sequenced by immunoSEQ multiplex PCR; TCRdb stores in-frame clones only, minus some. This table holds some 66,000 clones, about nine tenths found once. This specimen consisted of CD8+ T cells from blood, obtained before the transplant. The receptors shown here come from a human donor who received a combined kidney and bone marrow transplant. Both conserved end residues are part of each CDR3. A D gene is named only where the DNA matches it firmly. Some rows have no size entry. The others give once, few or many, or a class for an expanded clone.

CDR3nt: TGTGCCAGTGAAGGCACAGGGGACCCCTACGAGCAGTACTTC
CDR3aa: CASEGTGDPYEQYF
j_gene: TRBJ2-7
abundance: -
d_gene: TRBD1
v_gene: TRBV11-2
len: 14

CDR3nt: TGTGCCAGTAGTAGCCCTCGGACAGCTTATAGCAATCAGCCCCAGCATTTT
CDR3aa: CASSSPRTAYSNQPQHF
j_gene: TRBJ1-5
abundance: -
d_gene: -
v_gene: TRBV19
len: 17

CDR3nt: TGTGCCAGCAGCTTCGGAAGGGGAAGAATCCACGAGCAGTACTTC
CDR3aa: CASSFGRGRIHEQYF
j_gene: TRBJ2-7
abundance: -
d_gene: -
v_gene: TRBV11-2
len: 15

CDR3nt: TGTGCCAGTAGTATAGAGTCGTGGGGGGACAATGAGCAGTTCTTC
CDR3aa: CASSIESWGDNEQFF
j_gene: TRBJ2-1
abundance: once
d_gene: -
v_gene: TRBV19
len: 15

CDR3nt: TGTGCCTGGAGTGCGGGGGGAGAGTACGAGCAGTACTTC
CDR3aa: CAWSAGGEYEQYF
j_gene: TRBJ2-7
abundance: -
d_gene: TRBD2
v_gene: TRBV30
len: 13

CDR3nt: TGTGCCAGCAGCAAAGGACAGGGGACGACCTCTGGGGCCAACGTCCTGACTTTC
CDR3aa: CASSKGQGTTSGANVLTF
j_gene: TRBJ2-6
abundance: -
d_gene: -
v_gene: TRBV21-1
len: 18

CDR3nt: TGCAGCGTCCCGAGGACTGAGAATGAGCAGTTCTTC
CDR3aa: CSVPRTENEQFF
j_gene: TRBJ2-1
abundance: -
d_gene: -
v_gene: TRBV29-1
len: 12

CDR3nt: TGTGCCAGCAGCTTACGACTTCTAGAGACCCAGTACTTC
CDR3aa: CASSLRLLETQYF
j_gene: TRBJ2-5
abundance: -
d_gene: -
v_gene: TRBV7-3
len: 13

CDR3nt: TGTGCCACCAGCTCGAGGGAAGCCTCCTACGAGCAGTACTTC
CDR3aa: CATSSREASYEQYF
j_gene: TRBJ2-7
abundance: once
d_gene: -
v_gene: TRBV15
len: 14

CDR3nt: TGTGCCAGCAGTTTATATCCAGCCTACGAGCAGTACTTC
CDR3aa: CASSLYPAYEQYF
j_gene: TRBJ2-7
abundance: once
d_gene: -
v_gene: TRBV27
len: 13

CDR3nt: TGTGCCAGCAGCGTAGACGGGACAGGGGTTTGGGAGCAGTACTTC
CDR3aa: CASSVDGTGVWEQYF
j_gene: TRBJ2-7
abundance: -
d_gene: TRBD1
v_gene: TRBV9
len: 15

CDR3nt: TGTGCCTGGAAAAGGGGGCGGTCTTATAATTCACCCCTCCACTTT
CDR3aa: CAWKRGRSYNSPLHF
j_gene: TRBJ1-6
abundance: -
d_gene: TRBD1
v_gene: TRBV30
len: 15

CDR3nt: TGTGCCAGTAGTATCTGGCAGGAAATTGTTGATGGCTACACCTTC
CDR3aa: CASSIWQEIVDGYTF
j_gene: TRBJ1-2
abundance: -
d_gene: -
v_gene: TRBV19
len: 15

CDR3nt: TGTGCCGTCAAAGGTGGGGGGGACATGAACACTGAAGCTTTCTTT
CDR3aa: CAVKGGGDMNTEAFF
j_gene: TRBJ1-1
abundance: -
d_gene: -
v_gene: TRBV7-6
len: 15

CDR3nt: TGTGCCAGCAGCACAGACAGTCGAAACACCATATATTTT
CDR3aa: CASSTDSRNTIYF
j_gene: TRBJ1-3
abundance: -
d_gene: -
v_gene: TRBV13
len: 13

CDR3nt: TGTGCCACCCGTGAGATGGAAGAGACCCAGTACTTC
CDR3aa: CATREMEETQYF
j_gene: TRBJ2-5
abundance: -
d_gene: -
v_gene: TRBV7-9
len: 12

CDR3nt: TGCGCCAGCAGCCACATCGGGACTAGCGGGCCAAGCTCCTACGAGCAGTACTTC
CDR3aa: CASSHIGTSGPSSYEQYF
j_gene: TRBJ2-7
abundance: -
d_gene: TRBD2
v_gene: TRBV4-1
len: 18

CDR3nt: TGCGCCAGCAGCCAACTTTTTGCTAAGCACTCCTACGAGCAGTACTTC
CDR3aa: CASSQLFAKHSYEQYF
j_gene: TRBJ2-7
abundance: -
d_gene: -
v_gene: TRBV4-1
len: 16

CDR3nt: TGTGCCAGCAGTGAATGGCGGGACAGGGACGAGCAGTACTTC
CDR3aa: CASSEWRDRDEQYF
j_gene: TRBJ2-7
abundance: -
d_gene: TRBD1
v_gene: TRBV2
len: 14

CDR3nt: TGTGCCAGCAGCGATAGAGGACTGGGGTCAGGGGAGCTGTTTTTT
CDR3aa: CASSDRGLGSGELFF
j_gene: TRBJ2-2
abundance: -
d_gene: -
v_gene: TRBV9
len: 15

CDR3nt: TGTGCCAGCAGCAAGCCCCCAGGGGAGCAGTTCTTC
CDR3aa: CASSKPPGEQFF
j_gene: TRBJ2-1
abundance: -
d_gene: -
v_gene: TRBV6-5
len: 12

CDR3nt: TGTGCCAGCAGTGCGACTAGCGGGGGATACGAGCAGTACTTC
CDR3aa: CASSATSGGYEQYF
j_gene: TRBJ2-7
abundance: -
d_gene: TRBD2
v_gene: TRBV6-5
len: 14

CDR3nt: TGTGCCAGCTACGGACAGGGCCGCTACGAGCAGTACTTC
CDR3aa: CASYGQGRYEQYF
j_gene: TRBJ2-7
abundance: -
d_gene: TRBD1
v_gene: TRBV2
len: 13

CDR3nt: TGTGCCAGCAGCTTGACTGACACCTCGGGGGAGCAGTACTTC
CDR3aa: CASSLTDTSGEQYF
j_gene: TRBJ2-7
abundance: -
d_gene: -
v_gene: TRBV7-2
len: 14

CDR3nt: TGCAGCGTTGAAGTTGGGGAGGAGCAGTACTTC
CDR3aa: CSVEVGEEQYF
j_gene: TRBJ2-7
abundance: once
d_gene: -
v_gene: TRBV29-1
len: 11

CDR3nt: TGTGCCAGCAGTATAGCGGGGGTCTCCTACAATGAGCAGTTCTTC
CDR3aa: CASSIAGVSYNEQFF
j_gene: TRBJ2-1
abundance: -
d_gene: TRBD2
v_gene: TRBV6-1
len: 15

CDR3nt: TGCGCCAGCAGCCAAGGGACAGGGTTGAACACCGGGGAGCTGTTTTTT
CDR3aa: CASSQGTGLNTGELFF
j_gene: TRBJ2-2
abundance: -
d_gene: TRBD1
v_gene: TRBV4-3
len: 16

CDR3nt: TGCGCCAGCAGCCCCACCCTCAGTTACGAGCAGTACTTC
CDR3aa: CASSPTLSYEQYF
j_gene: TRBJ2-7
abundance: -
d_gene: -
v_gene: TRBV4-1
len: 13

CDR3nt: TGTGCCAGCAGATATGGGACTATTGGAGATACGCAGTATTTT
CDR3aa: CASRYGTIGDTQYF
j_gene: TRBJ2-3
abundance: -
d_gene: TRBD2
v_gene: TRBV25-1
len: 14

CDR3nt: TGTGCCAGCAGTTTACGAGGTCCCGGGGAGCTGTTTTTT
CDR3aa: CASSLRGPGELFF
j_gene: TRBJ2-2
abundance: -
d_gene: -
v_gene: TRBV27
len: 13

CDR3nt: TGTGCCAGCAGTCCGCTAGCGGAATCCTACGAGCAGTACTTC
CDR3aa: CASSPLAESYEQYF
j_gene: TRBJ2-7
abundance: -
d_gene: TRBD2
v_gene: TRBV2
len: 14

CDR3nt: TGTGCCAGCAGTTTCCAGGGGGCACGAGGCTACACCTTC
CDR3aa: CASSFQGARGYTF
j_gene: TRBJ1-2
abundance: -
d_gene: TRBD1
v_gene: TRBV27
len: 13

CDR3nt: TGTGCCAGCAGTTGGACAGGGAACTATGGCTACACCTTC
CDR3aa: CASSWTGNYGYTF
j_gene: TRBJ1-2
abundance: -
d_gene: TRBD1
v_gene: TRBV27
len: 13

CDR3nt: TGTGCCACCAGCACCCGAGGGCTAACCTACGAGCAGTACTTC
CDR3aa: CATSTRGLTYEQYF
j_gene: TRBJ2-7
abundance: -
d_gene: -
v_gene: TRBV15
len: 14

CDR3nt: TGTGCCAGCAGCGAGGGGACTAGCGGTTTGGACGAGCAGTACTTC
CDR3aa: CASSEGTSGLDEQYF
j_gene: TRBJ2-7
abundance: -
d_gene: TRBD2
v_gene: TRBV6-5
len: 15

CDR3nt: TGTGCCAGCAGCTTAGGCGAAAAATACGAGCAGTACTTC
CDR3aa: CASSLGEKYEQYF
j_gene: TRBJ2-7
abundance: once
d_gene: -
v_gene: TRBV7-8
len: 13

CDR3nt: TGTGCCAGCAGTTTAAGACAGAGCAATCAGCCCCAGCATTTT
CDR3aa: CASSLRQSNQPQHF
j_gene: TRBJ1-5
abundance: -
d_gene: -
v_gene: TRBV27
len: 14

CDR3nt: TGTGCCAGTAGCCCCCCCGGGACAGCTAATGAAAAACTGTTTTTT
CDR3aa: CASSPPGTANEKLFF
j_gene: TRBJ1-4
abundance: -
d_gene: TRBD1
v_gene: TRBV19
len: 15

CDR3nt: TGTGCCAGCAGCCCGCCGGGACAGTCCTACGAGCAGTACTTC
CDR3aa: CASSPPGQSYEQYF
j_gene: TRBJ2-7
abundance: -
d_gene: TRBD1
v_gene: TRBV7-9
len: 14

CDR3nt: TGTGCCAGCAGTAATGTAGGGGTGCGCACTGAAGCTTTCTTT
CDR3aa: CASSNVGVRTEAFF
j_gene: TRBJ1-1
abundance: -
d_gene: -
v_gene: TRBV27
len: 14

CDR3nt: TGTGCCAGCAGCCAAGATAGTACGGGGGGTACTGAAGCTTTCTTT
CDR3aa: CASSQDSTGGTEAFF
j_gene: TRBJ1-1
abundance: once
d_gene: -
v_gene: TRBV4-2
len: 15

CDR3nt: TGTGCCAGTAGCCTAGCAGGGGCGACTGGAAACACCATATATTTT
CDR3aa: CASSLAGATGNTIYF
j_gene: TRBJ1-3
abundance: few
d_gene: -
v_gene: TRBV19
len: 15